These 32 T cell receptor beta chains originate from one sample sequenced in a study of blood T cell repertoires in COVID-19. The assay was immunoSEQ multiplex PCR, and TCRdb's table has in-frame clones only and misses some. The sample shows tens of thousands of clones, roughly 89% of them seen only once. Sequencing was performed on peripheral blood. The receptors here all came from a man in his sixties with acute or convalescent COVID-19.

The CDR3 bases are TGCGCCAGCAGCCAGGGACAGGGGGCAACTGGCACCGGGGAGCTGTTTTTT. This gives the protein CASSQGQGATGTGELFF. This chain connects TRBV5-1 to TRBJ2-2, with TRBD1 matching over 12 bases. The CDR3 has 17 amino acids. Germline trimming cut 4 bases from V and 4 bases from J; bases unmatched to any gene: 8. The germline CDR1 and CDR2 sequences are SGHRS and YFSETQ.

The rearrangement uses TRBV13 and TRBJ1-2, with D possibly matching TRBD1 (6 bases). The CDR3 runs to 15 residues. V was clipped by 0 bases and J by 5 bases, with 13 bases between them. Germline assignment: CDR1 PRHDT and CDR2 FYEKMQ (reference sequence). CDR3 nucleotides: TGTGCCAGCAGCTTAGGGCGGGGGGCTGGATATGGCTACACCTTC. As protein: CASSLGRGAGYGYTF.

The chain combines TRBV13 with TRBJ1-1; D ambiguous. The CDR3 totals 16 residues. The germline CDR1 and CDR2 sequences are PRHDT and FYEKMQ (reference sequence). The V gene lost 4 bases and the J gene lost 0 bases, with 15 bases spanning the gap. CDR3 nucleotides: TGTGCCAGCAGCTCCGAATTGGAGAGGATGAACACTGAAGCTTTCTTT. Translated: CASSSELERMNTEAFF.

J is TRBJ2-3 and V is TRBV11-2; the match to TRBD2 covers 8 bases. The V gene's germline CDR1 is SGHAT and CDR2 FQNNGV. The CDR3 runs to 14 residues. The ends lost 4 bases at V and 4 bases at J; junction bases unmatched: 4. DNA of the CDR3: TGTGCCAGCAGCTCGGGGGGGGGCCCAGATACGCAGTATTTT. It encodes CASSSGGGPDTQYF.

This rearrangement joins TRBV7-8 to TRBJ1-1; D remains unclear. The CDR3 totals 14 residues. V dropped 3 bases and J dropped 1 base, with 9 bases sitting between them. CDR1 is SGHVS and CDR2 is FQNEAQ in the germline V gene. CDR3 amino acids: CASSLGAPNTEAFF. The CDR3 DNA follows: TGTGCCAGCAGCTTGGGAGCCCCGAACACTGAAGCTTTCTTT.

The J gene is TRBJ1-6, the V gene TRBV30; 7 bases are a match to TRBD1. The CDR3 spans 17 residues. Per germline, CDR1 GTSNPN and CDR2 SVGIG (reference sequence). V shed 6 bases and J 0 bases; nucleotides not matched to a gene: 11. The CDR3, as DNA: TGTGCCTGTGGGCCGGGACAGTTGAGCTCCTATAATTCACCCCTCCACTTT. This encodes CACGPGQLSSYNSPLHF.

The chain combines TRBV6-5 with TRBJ2-7, with 7 nucleotides matching TRBD2. Germline loops: CDR1 MNHEY, CDR2 SVGAGI. The CDR3 extends over 13 amino acids. Trimming cost V 6 bases and J 5 bases; bases outside gene matches: 7. In nucleotides, the CDR3 is TGTGCCAGCAGCCTCGGGGGGAACAACGAGCAGTACTTC. Its translation: CASSLGGNNEQYF.

The chain combines TRBV9 with TRBJ1-2, with D maybe TRBD1 (5 bases). Germline CDR1 and CDR2: SGDLS and YYNGEE. This CDR3 spans 15 amino acids. V dropped 3 bases and J dropped 3 bases, with 15 bases sitting between them. The CDR3 here is CASSARDGGDYGYTF. Here the CDR3 DNA reads TGTGCCAGCAGCGCGCGGGACGGAGGGGACTATGGCTACACCTTC.

The rearrangement links TRBV19 to TRBJ1-1; tentatively, D is TRBD1 (5 bases). Germline CDR1 LNHDA, CDR2 SQIVND (reference sequence). This CDR3 comprises 14 residues. Trimming took off 4 bases at V and 4 bases at J, with 13 bases between the two ends. In nucleotides, the CDR3 is TGTGCCAGTAGTAGGATGGGGGGTGGCACTGAAGCTTTCTTT. Amino acids: CASSRMGGGTEAFF.

The V call is TRBV6-5, the J call TRBJ1-6; 9 nucleotides line up with TRBD1. The CDR3 covers 15 residues. V was pared by 4 bases and J by 4 bases, with 2 bases of the junction left unmatched. The V gene's germline CDR1 is MNHEY and CDR2 SVGAGI. DNA of the CDR3: TGTGCCAGCAGTTCCGGGACAGGGTATAATTCACCCCTCCACTTT. Its translation is CASSSGTGYNSPLHF.

This clone was observed once. The chain carries TRBV25-1 and TRBJ1-4; D gene uncertain. Germline CDR1 and CDR2: MGHDK and SYGVNS. This CDR3 region has 16 residues. The germline V and J ends were trimmed by 1 base and 2 bases, with 11 bases remaining between them. The CDR3 region is CASSESRGNTNEKLFF. The CDR3 coding sequence is TGTGCCAGCAGTGAATCTCGAGGGAACACTAATGAAAAACTGTTTTTT.

The count of this clone is one. The V gene is TRBV5-4, the J gene TRBJ2-5; 8 bases fit TRBD1. Germline CDR1 SGHNT, CDR2 YYREEE (reference sequence). This CDR3 spans 16 amino acids. With V trimmed by 0 bases and J by 4 bases, 8 bases remained unmatched. CDR3 in amino acids: CASSLVDRGGGETQYF. The CDR3, as DNA: TGTGCCAGCAGCTTGGTAGACAGGGGAGGTGGAGAGACCCAGTACTTC.

The chain is built from TRBV19 and TRBJ2-7; 7 bases fit TRBD1. The germline V gene has CDR1 LNHDA and CDR2 SQIVND (reference sequence). This CDR3 has 15 amino acids. V gave up 5 bases and J gave up 2 bases; unmatched junction bases: 9. The CDR3 loop reads CASSQGDKGAYEQYF. The CDR3 region has the DNA TGTGCCAGTAGTCAGGGGGACAAGGGGGCCTACGAGCAGTACTTC.

The rearrangement links TRBV12-5 to TRBJ1-2; D possibly corresponds to TRBD1 (5 bases). The CDR3 consists of 15 residues. Germline CDR1 is LGHNT and CDR2 is FRNRAP. Deletions cut 6 bases from V and 0 bases from J, with 14 bases between. The CDR3 nucleotides read TGTGCTAGTGGGGAGGGACTCCATCCTAACTATGGCTACACCTTC. It yields the protein CASGEGLHPNYGYTF.

Only a few counts were recorded for this clone. The V and J genes are TRBV27 and TRBJ1-4; D gene uncertain. CDR1 and CDR2 from the germline V gene are MNHEY and SMNVEV (reference sequence). The germline V and J ends were trimmed by 5 bases and 0 bases, with 10 bases remaining between them. This CDR3 comprises 15 residues. CDR3 loop: CASSREAATNEKLFF. The CDR3 DNA sequence: TGTGCCAGCAGTAGGGAGGCGGCAACTAATGAAAAACTGTTTTTT.

This clone was seen only a few times. The CDR3 loop is CASSLSLGDSNEKLFF. Here the CDR3 DNA reads TGTGCCAGCAGCTTATCATTGGGCGACAGCAATGAAAAACTGTTTTTT. The rearrangement links TRBV11-2 to TRBJ1-4, with a weak D call TRBD1 (5 bases). This CDR3 has 16 residues. Germline V lookup: CDR1 SGHAT, CDR2 FQNNGV. Trimming shortened V by 2 bases and J by 5 bases, and 15 bases separated the two germline ends.

The chain recombines TRBV12-5 with TRBJ1-5; 7 bases are a match to TRBD1. This CDR3 spans 14 amino acids. V dropped 5 bases and J dropped 5; count of bases not matched to a gene: 6. Germline values: CDR1 LGHNT, CDR2 FRNRAP. The CDR3 nucleotides read TGTGCTAGTGGTGACGACAGGGTCTATCAGCCCCAGCATTTT. Translating gives CASGDDRVYQPQHF.

The rearrangement links TRBV10-3 to TRBJ1-2, with 7 nucleotides matching TRBD1. Germline trimming cut 5 bases from V and 5 bases from J; bases unmatched to any gene: 11. This CDR3 spans 15 amino acids. Germline V gene lookup returns CDR1 ENHRY and CDR2 SYGVKD. The CDR3 sequence: CAISSTGTDKYGYTF. DNA of the CDR3: TGTGCCATCAGTTCGACCGGGACAGACAAATATGGCTACACCTTC.

The chain is built from TRBV10-2 and TRBJ2-7; the D is unclear. Germline V gives CDR1 WSHSY, CDR2 SAAADI. V lost 6 bases and J 0 bases, leaving 12 bases between the germline ends. This CDR3 is 14 amino acids long. In DNA, the CDR3 is TGCGCCAGCAGAAAATTCCCGAGCTCCTACGAGCAGTACTTC. Protein sequence: CASRKFPSSYEQYF.

The rearrangement links TRBV24-1 to TRBJ2-3, with TRBD1 matching 7 bases. CDR1 KGHDR and CDR2 SFDVKD come from the germline V gene. The V segment lost 4 bases and the J segment 4 bases; nucleotides outside the gene matches: 7. The CDR3 loop spans 15 amino acids. CDR3 residues: CATSDPGTDPDTQYF. The CDR3 region has the DNA TGTGCCACCAGTGACCCCGGGACAGACCCAGATACGCAGTATTTT.

The chain employs TRBV6-2 or TRBV6-3 and TRBJ1-2, with D perhaps matching TRBD1 (5 bases). The germline V and J ends were trimmed by 6 bases and 1 base, with 12 bases remaining between them. CDR1 is MNHEY and CDR2 is SVGEGT in the germline V gene. The CDR3 has 14 residues. The CDR3 nucleotides are TGTGCCAGCAGCCGCGCCGGGGGTAACTATGGCTACACCTTC. This sequence encodes CASSRAGGNYGYTF.

The chain is built from TRBV18 and TRBJ1-6; 9 nucleotides match TRBD1. After removal of 5 bases from V and 13 bases from J, the junction contained 6 bases not matched to a gene. CDR1 is KGHSH, CDR2 LQKENI, per germline. This CDR3 region has 13 residues. In nucleotides, the CDR3 is TGTGCCAGCTCATCACACAGGGGGCTTCCCCTCCACTTT. Its protein product is CASSSHRGLPLHF. Full variable domain (remainder filled in from reference TRBV18 and TRBJ1-6): NAGVMQNPRHLVRRRGQEARLRCSPMKGHSHVYWYRQLPEEGLKFMVYLQKENIIDESGMPKERFSAEFPKEGPSILRIQQVVRGDSAAYFCASSSHRGLPLHFGNGTRLTVT.

The gene calls are TRBV30 and TRBJ1-2, with unresolved D. The ends were cut back, 5 bases at V and 7 bases at J, with 8 bases in the middle. This CDR3 region has 10 residues. From germline, CDR1 is GTSNPN and CDR2 SVGIG (reference sequence). CDR3: CAWDSGGYTF. CDR3 DNA: TGTGCCTGGGACTCGGGTGGCTACACCTTC.

The chain employs TRBV24-1 and TRBJ1-2; no definite D call. This CDR3 spans 14 amino acids. V was cut by 5 bases and J by 4 bases, with 13 bases left in between. Germline V gives CDR1 KGHDR, CDR2 SFDVKD. The DNA of the CDR3 is TGTGCCACCAGTGGGCCCCAACGGGGCTATGGCTACACCTTC. Protein: CATSGPQRGYGYTF.

The gene calls are TRBV30 and TRBJ2-7, with unresolved D. Germline assignment: CDR1 GTSNPN and CDR2 SVGIG (reference sequence). The CDR3 spans 13 residues. The ends were cut back, 2 bases at V and 4 bases at J, with 12 bases in the middle. The CDR3 coding sequence is TGTGCCTGGAGTAAGGAGAAAATTTACGAGCAGTACTTC. Residues: CAWSKEKIYEQYF.

This chain's CDR3 is CASSYPSSGGLGSVNEQFF. CDR3 DNA: TGTGCCAGCAGTTACCCGTCTAGCGGGGGGCTTGGATCCGTCAATGAGCAGTTCTTC. The V gene is TRBV6-2 or TRBV6-3, the J gene TRBJ2-1; TRBD2 matches 11 bases. There are 19 residues in the CDR3. Germline loops: CDR1 MNHEY, CDR2 SVGEGT. The ends lost 2 bases at V and 6 bases at J; junction bases unmatched: 15.

The chain combines TRBV10-3 with TRBJ2-5; 7 positions match TRBD1. The CDR3 consists of 15 residues. V trimming: 0 bases; J trimming: 5 bases; junction bases outside the gene matches: 6. Germline CDR1 and CDR2: ENHRY and SYGVKD. The CDR3 protein is CAISESLTGPETQYF. CDR3 nucleotides: TGTGCCATCAGTGAGTCTTTGACAGGGCCGGAGACCCAGTACTTC.

This clone was seen just once. V gene TRBV27 combines with J gene TRBJ1-2; D remains unclear. Germline lookup yields CDR1 MNHEY and CDR2 SMNVEV (reference sequence). The V and J ends lost 2 bases and 0 bases respectively, with 7 bases between them. This CDR3 comprises 14 residues. CDR3: CASSLTKANYGYTF. CDR3 in DNA: TGTGCCAGCAGTTTAACAAAAGCTAACTATGGCTACACCTTC.

The CDR3 region is CASSLSWGLDYGYTF. The CDR3 nucleotides read TGTGCCAGCAGTCTAAGTTGGGGCTTAGACTATGGCTACACCTTC. The chain is built from TRBV27 and TRBJ1-2; D might be TRBD1 (5 bases). With 5 bases removed from V and 3 bases from J, the gap between germline ends came to 16 bases. CDR1 MNHEY and CDR2 SMNVEV come from the germline V gene (reference sequence). The CDR3 runs 15 residues.

The V gene is TRBV7-6, the J gene TRBJ2-5; perhaps TRBD1 as D (6 bases). CDR1 is SGHVS and CDR2 is FNYEAQ in the germline V gene. The ends were cut back, 1 base at V and 5 bases at J, with 20 bases in the middle. This CDR3 is built from 17 residues. The DNA for the CDR3 is TGTGCCAGCAGCTTAGTTATCGGGACACCCCTATGGGAGACCCAGTACTTC. Translation gives CASSLVIGTPLWETQYF.

CDR3 loop: CASSYSLTSYEQYF. The CDR3 DNA sequence: TGTGCCAGCAGTTACTCGTTAACTAGCTACGAGCAGTACTTC. The rearrangement uses TRBV6-2 or TRBV6-3 and TRBJ2-7; D perhaps matches TRBD2 (5 bases). CDR1 and CDR2 from the germline V gene are MNHEY and SVGEGT. The CDR3 loop spans 14 amino acids. V dropped 0 bases and J dropped 3 bases, with 9 bases sitting between them.

The chain employs TRBV2 and TRBJ1-5, with D tentatively TRBD1 (5 bases). V lost 7 bases and J lost 4, with 17 bases in between. The CDR3 runs to 15 residues. CDR1 and CDR2 (germline): SNHLY, FYNNEI. CDR3 DNA sequence: TGTGCCAGCATGGGTGGGGGGACCTCAAATCAGCCCCAGCATTTT. It yields the protein CASMGGGTSNQPQHF.